This T cell receptor beta chain was documented in a study of cytomegalovirus exposure and HLA in healthy donors (dated by TCRdb to 2015 to 2018). Background for the entire study: A later analysis indicated that the 90 to 150 validation repertoires were generated on the platform also employed for the 670 or so repertoires of the first cohort. Besides the first cohort of approximately 710 subjects, a separate validation cohort made up of over a hundred different subjects was used. To predict cytomegalovirus infection status, the study brought together high-throughput TCR immunosequencing, statistical association of individual TCRs with disease status, and machine learning. The study aimed to test whether cataloging public T cell receptors could reveal signatures of past pathogen exposure.

On the study overall, not on this receptor specifically: A few of the identified cytomegalovirus-associated TCR beta chains were confirmed in vitro to be specific for cytomegalovirus antigens. In both the original and validation cohorts, the classifier was reported to diagnose cytomegalovirus status with high specificity and sensitivity. Most TCR sequences were observed very rarely across donors, whereas some public TCRs were present in many individuals. Subsequent analysis determined that TCRs grouped into clusters in the first cohort also showed a tendency toward co-occurrence across the roughly 130 validation repertoires, and about 93% of cluster scores exceeded 0. The authors suggested that the approach could potentially be extended to other disease states and immunological phenotypes. A later analysis lacked HLA typing for the validation cohort, so it scored co-occurrence in that cohort across all 110 or so repertoires. The study listed 150 to 200 TCR beta chains as associated with cytomegalovirus.

The receptor library was made with the immunoSEQ multiplex PCR assay. The authors' pipeline ran thus. A statistical classification framework was built to diagnose cytomegalovirus status from the catalog of TCR beta chain sequences. TCRdb stores this immuneACCESS table with in-frame sequences only. Part of the clones is absent; in the studies checked, under half of the shortfall reflects unresolved V genes, and no reason is known for the rest. The V and J calls and clone size come from that table; D and trimming were worked out from the DNA. Counted in this sample were 110,000 or so clones; 85% to 90% of them appeared once. The ten top clones hold roughly 2.1% of the sample. CDR1 and CDR2 were assigned from the germline V gene as MGHRA and YSYEKL. At the junction V is shortened by 4 bases and J by 7 bases; bases outside the gene matches: 11. The CDR3 contains 16 residues, cysteine and phenylalanine counted. Only the CDR3 portion is preserved as DNA: 48 bases, with reading frame beginning at the first base.

The donors belonged to the validation cohort of roughly 120 subjects, which was separate from the approximately 700-subject first cohort. For this clone: Its antigen is not yet known. Per-nucleotide qualities are absent, and no much larger clonotype sits a single base away.

Sequencing was done on a sample of PBMCs. This TCR was sampled from a young woman in good health and CMV-seronegative. Recombination connected TRBV4-1 to TRBJ1-2; TRBD1 aligns with 11 central bases. The DNA is as follows: TGCGCCAGCAGCCTAGGGGGTCGGACAGGGGGCTCTGGCTACACCTTC. Translation gives CASSLGGRTGGSGYTF.